Sequencing of this T cell receptor (beta chain) was carried out in a study of memory CD4+ T cells and cytomegalovirus serostatus. Whole-study results and caveats: The CMV-associated TCR signature appears largely within the CD4+ memory repertoire. Of more than 150 reported CMV TCRbeta sequences, 67 were found in memory CD4+ repertoires.

In the case of this clone: Its matching antigen is unknown.

The sort gate was single viable CD3+CD4+CD8-CD45RO+ cells for memory CD4+ T cells. After thawing, CD4+ T cells were positively selected. V lost 2 bases, J lost 7 bases, and 16 bases lay in between. This CDR3 has 14 amino acids. The germline CDR1 and CDR2 sequences are GTSNPN and SVGIG (reference sequence). Some clones are missing from TCRdb's copy, which holds only in-frame ones; the method was immunoSEQ multiplex PCR. Of 35,000 to 50,000 clones listed, around three quarters are singletons. The chain has TRBV30 and TRBJ2-3; tentatively, D is TRBD2 (7 bases). The sequenced sample consisted of memory CD4+ T cells from blood. The sequence was collected from an adult in good health and CMV-seronegative. In DNA form, the CDR3 reads TGTGCCTGGAGTCGGGGGGCGACCGGCAATACGCAGTATTTT. Its translation: CAWSRGATGNTQYF.